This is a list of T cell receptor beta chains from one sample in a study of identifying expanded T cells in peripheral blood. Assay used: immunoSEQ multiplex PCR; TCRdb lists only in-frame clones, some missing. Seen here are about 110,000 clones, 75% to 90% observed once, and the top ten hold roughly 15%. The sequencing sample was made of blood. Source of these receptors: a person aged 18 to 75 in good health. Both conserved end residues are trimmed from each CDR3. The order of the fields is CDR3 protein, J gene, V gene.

cdr3_aa: ASSAPVGAQETQY
j_call: TRBJ2-5
v_call: TRBV6-1

cdr3_aa: AIKVDKNYGYT
j_call: TRBJ1-2
v_call: TRBV10-3

cdr3_aa: ASSYSGEGDAGYT
j_call: TRBJ1-2
v_call: TRBV6-5

cdr3_aa: AWNVAGANVLT
j_call: TRBJ2-6
v_call: TRBV30

cdr3_aa: ASSIMLGASRDTEAF
j_call: TRBJ1-1
v_call: TRBV19

cdr3_aa: ASSKDRGGHEQF
j_call: TRBJ2-1
v_call: TRBV21-1

cdr3_aa: ASSEKGGSPLH
j_call: TRBJ1-6
v_call: TRBV27

cdr3_aa: ASSYETNTEAF
j_call: TRBJ1-1
v_call: TRBV6-5

cdr3_aa: SVGKGRWDGYT
j_call: TRBJ1-2
v_call: TRBV29-1

cdr3_aa: ASSSGAWETQY
j_call: TRBJ2-5
v_call: TRBV11-1

cdr3_aa: ASSDRAGSNQPQH
j_call: TRBJ1-5
v_call: TRBV7-2

cdr3_aa: ASSRRLDSYEQY
j_call: TRBJ2-7
v_call: TRBV4-3

cdr3_aa: ASSPRGRNEKLF
j_call: TRBJ1-4
v_call: TRBV19

cdr3_aa: ASSPRDNRREQY
j_call: TRBJ2-7
v_call: TRBV9

cdr3_aa: ASSSLASNYGYT
j_call: TRBJ1-2
v_call: TRBV27

cdr3_aa: ASTNRGGGVRDTEAF
j_call: TRBJ1-1
v_call: TRBV11-2

cdr3_aa: ASSPWTRTSGYT
j_call: TRBJ1-2
v_call: TRBV5-6

cdr3_aa: ASSFGGFGYT
j_call: TRBJ1-2
v_call: TRBV11-2

cdr3_aa: ASSGGTGGFDEQF
j_call: TRBJ2-1
v_call: TRBV5-1

cdr3_aa: ASSPSGQTQETQY
j_call: TRBJ2-5
v_call: TRBV9

cdr3_aa: ASSLDRGSSYEQY
j_call: TRBJ2-7
v_call: TRBV11-3

cdr3_aa: ASSLGGPDEQY
j_call: TRBJ2-7
v_call: TRBV5-1

cdr3_aa: ASSRDAKTQY
j_call: TRBJ2-5
v_call: TRBV6-5

cdr3_aa: ASRGTEYNSPLH
j_call: TRBJ1-6
v_call: TRBV27

cdr3_aa: ASSQPRTGGSNQPQH
j_call: TRBJ1-5
v_call: TRBV4-2

cdr3_aa: ASSLSGGQTQY
j_call: TRBJ2-5
v_call: TRBV28

cdr3_aa: ASSPRSSHNEQF
j_call: TRBJ2-1
v_call: TRBV13